The 22 T cell receptor beta chains below come from one sample, sequenced in a study of Ad26.COV2.S vaccination and SARS-CoV-2 variants. Treatment here: approximately 18 received Ad26.COV2.S at low or high dose, single or two shots; roughly 5 received placebo; per-sample allocation not given. Following the first vaccine or placebo injection, samples were taken on day 63. Repertoires were generated with immunoSEQ multiplex PCR, while TCRdb's copy carries only in-frame clones and drops some. The data contain around 300,000 clones, about 89% of them singletons. The source material was peripheral blood, sampled in a trial of Ad26.COV2.S vaccine versus placebo. These receptors were taken from a person between 18 and 65 years old who received the Ad26.COV2.S COVID-19 vaccine or a placebo.

J is TRBJ2-1 and V is TRBV5-1, with 7 bases matching TRBD1. Germline CDR1 and CDR2: SGHRS and YFSETQ. The CDR3 contains 14 residues. Trimming at V came to 4 bases and at J to 8 bases, leaving 9 bases not matched to a gene. CDR3 sequence: CASSTTGTAHEQFF. For the CDR3, the DNA is TGCGCCAGCAGCACCACCGGGACAGCCCATGAGCAGTTCTTC.

V gene TRBV6-5 combines with J gene TRBJ2-7; 7 bases map to TRBD2. This CDR3 has 14 amino acids. J gave up 7 bases and V 2 bases, and 8 bases lay outside the gene matches. The germline CDR1 and CDR2 sequences are MNHEY and SVGAGI. The CDR3 nucleotides read TGTGCCAGCAGTTACGTGGGGGGGGGTAAGGAGCAGTACTTC. Amino acids: CASSYVGGGKEQYF.

This rearrangement joins TRBV5-1 to TRBJ2-1, with 9 bases lining up with TRBD2. The CDR3 contains 14 residues. Germline CDR1 and CDR2: SGHRS and YFSETQ. V was pared by 4 bases and J by 4 bases, with 3 bases of the junction left unmatched. CDR3 protein: CASSGTSSYNEQFF. DNA for the CDR3: TGCGCCAGCAGCGGGACTAGCTCATACAATGAGCAGTTCTTC.

The chain has TRBV27 and TRBJ2-7, with no clear D. V was clipped by 2 bases and J by 6 bases, with 11 bases between them. Germline values: CDR1 MNHEY, CDR2 SMNVEV (reference sequence). The CDR3 extends over 13 amino acids. This chain's CDR3 is CASSLTPVLEQYF. The DNA for the CDR3 is TGTGCCAGCAGTTTAACCCCCGTGCTCGAGCAGTACTTC.

The chain links TRBV6-2 or TRBV6-3 to TRBJ1-5; no firm D call. There are 14 residues in the CDR3. Germline CDR1 reads MNHEY; CDR2 reads SVGEGT. Trimming took off 2 bases at V and 9 bases at J, with 14 bases between the two ends. The DNA of the CDR3 is TGTGCCAGCAGTTACGGGCGCAGTTATACGCCCCAGCATTTT. As protein: CASSYGRSYTPQHF.

The rearrangement joins TRBV20-1 to TRBJ1-3; a possible D gene is TRBD1 (6 bases). V gave up 3 bases and J gave up 3 bases, with 15 bases separating them. Looked up from germline, CDR1 is DFQATT and CDR2 is SNEGSKA (reference sequence). The CDR3 length is 15 residues. In nucleotides, the CDR3 is TGCAGTGCTAGTTTTAGGGAGGGGGATGGAAACACCATATATTTT. Protein: CSASFREGDGNTIYF.

J is TRBJ1-2 and V is TRBV3-1 (or the pseudogene TRBV3-2); TRBD1 aligns across 7 bases. The CDR3 has 15 amino acids. Losses at the gene ends were 0 bases for V and 6 bases for J; bases not matched to a gene: 7. Germline V CDR1 and CDR2: LGHDT, YNNKEL (reference sequence). CDR3 bases: TGTGCCAGCAGCCAAGACTCTACAGGGGAAGATGGCTACACCTTC. Its protein product is CASSQDSTGEDGYTF.

The genes are TRBV11-2 and TRBJ1-6; TRBD1 matches 9 bases. The V and J ends lost 5 bases and 11 bases, in that order; junction bases with no gene match: 10. The length of the CDR3 is 15 residues. Per the germline V gene, CDR1 is SGHAT and CDR2 is FQNNGV. CDR3 sequence (DNA): TGTGCCAGCAGCGTAGGGACAGGGTCCGACCCACCCCTCCACTTT. This sequence encodes CASSVGTGSDPPLHF.

This rearrangement joins TRBV12-3 or TRBV12-4 to TRBJ1-1; D remains unclear. This CDR3 region has 13 residues. V lost 7 bases and J 4 bases, leaving 13 bases between the germline ends. The CDR3 bases are TGTGCCAGCAATCCTTCCGGAGGCACTGAAGCTTTCTTT. Translation: CASNPSGGTEAFF.

The CDR3 loop is CAWSGRINEKLFF. CDR3 nucleotides: TGTGCCTGGAGTGGTCGGATTAATGAAAAACTGTTTTTT. This chain uses TRBV30 with TRBJ1-4; D not certain. Looked up from germline, CDR1 is GTSNPN and CDR2 is SVGIG (reference sequence). The CDR3 runs to 13 residues. Trimming stripped 1 base from V and 4 bases from J, with 7 bases between.

The J gene is TRBJ1-4, the V gene TRBV2; TRBD1 matches at 7 bases. The germline V gene has CDR1 SNHLY and CDR2 FYNNEI. V shed 6 bases, J shed 8 bases, and the junction held 9 bases outside the gene matches. This CDR3 is 14 amino acids long. In DNA, the CDR3 is TGTGCCAGCAGCGACAGGGTGCAGAGGGAAAAACTGTTTTTT. Translating gives CASSDRVQREKLFF.

This chain uses TRBV6-5 with TRBJ1-1; TRBD1 is a possible D gene (6 bases). CDR3 size: 13 residues. Germline-derived CDR1 and CDR2 are MNHEY and SVGAGI. Between the trimmed V and J ends, which lost 4 bases and 5 bases, there was a span of 11 bases. CDR3 region: CASSFGGATEAFF. The CDR3 DNA reads as TGTGCCAGCAGTTTCGGGGGGGCAACTGAAGCTTTCTTT.

The chain recombines TRBV2 with TRBJ1-1; D call uncertain. CDR3 length equals 15 residues. Per the germline V gene, CDR1 is SNHLY and CDR2 is FYNNEI. Deletions cut 3 bases from V and 0 bases from J, with 11 bases between. The CDR3: CASSDAAGLNTEAFF. The CDR3 DNA reads TGTGCCAGCAGTGATGCAGCCGGCCTGAACACTGAAGCTTTCTTT.

Worth noting for this clone: Other DNA sequences in this specimen translate into the identical CDR3. The chain joins TRBV7-9 to TRBJ2-5; 8 bases line up with TRBD1. This CDR3 region has 14 residues. Germline V gene sequence: CDR1 SEHNR, CDR2 FQNEAQ (reference sequence). The V segment lost 5 bases and the J segment 2 bases; nucleotides outside the gene matches: 4. The CDR3 bases are TGTGCCAGCAGCCAAGGGACAGGACAAGAGACCCAGTACTTC. Amino acids: CASSQGTGQETQYF.

The CDR3 spells CASSPERTGAGYTF. The CDR3 nucleotides read TGTGCCAGCAGCCCGGAACGGACAGGGGCCGGCTACACCTTC. The J gene is TRBJ1-2, the V gene TRBV7-8; 9 nucleotides match TRBD1. Germline V lookup: CDR1 SGHVS, CDR2 FQNEAQ. V was clipped by 5 bases and J by 8 bases; unmatched bases: 9. The length of the CDR3 is 14 residues.

The rearrangement uses TRBV12-5 and TRBJ2-7, with 8 bases matching TRBD1. This CDR3 comprises 13 residues. With V trimmed by 3 bases and J by 7 bases, 5 bases remained unmatched. The germline CDR1 and CDR2 sequences are LGHNT and FRNRAP. DNA for the CDR3: TGTGCTAGTGGTTTTCGGACAGGGTGGGAGCAGTACTTC. Translating gives CASGFRTGWEQYF.

V and J are TRBV29-1 and TRBJ2-3; 8 bases line up with TRBD1. The CDR3 length is 14 residues. Germline trimming cut 7 bases from V and 0 bases from J; bases unmatched to any gene: 6. Germline V gives CDR1 SQVTM, CDR2 ANQGSEA. CDR3 in DNA: TGCAGCGCATCGGGACAGGCGAGCACAGATACGCAGTATTTT. Translating gives CSASGQASTDTQYF.

The chain carries TRBV27 and TRBJ1-5; TRBD1 matches at 7 bases. CDR3 length equals 15 residues. V lost 6 bases and J lost 4; bases outside the gene matches: 9. Per the germline V gene, CDR1 is MNHEY and CDR2 is SMNVEV (reference sequence). The CDR3 reads CASRRRTGPNQPQHF. The DNA of the CDR3 is TGTGCCAGCAGACGGAGGACAGGACCAAATCAGCCCCAGCATTTT.

About this clone itself: The same CDR3 also results from other DNA sequences found in this sample. V is TRBV9 and J is TRBJ2-5, with D perhaps matching TRBD1 or TRBD2 (5 bases each). CDR3 length equals 14 residues. Trimming removed 1 base at V and 1 base at J, with 8 bases between. Germline V gene sequence: CDR1 SGDLS, CDR2 YYNGEE. CDR3: CASSVRGTQETQYF. CDR3 sequence (DNA): TGTGCCAGCAGCGTAAGAGGGACCCAAGAGACCCAGTACTTC.

The V and J genes are TRBV4-1 and TRBJ2-7; D perhaps matches TRBD1 (6 bases). Trimming shortened V by 0 bases and J by 4 bases, and 16 bases separated the two germline ends. This CDR3 is built from 16 residues. Germline V gives CDR1 MGHRA, CDR2 YSYEKL. DNA of the CDR3: TGCGCCAGCAGCCAAGAGGTAAACAGGGCATGGTACGAGCAGTACTTC. It specifies CASSQEVNRAWYEQYF.

The genes are TRBV7-3 and TRBJ1-5; 8 nucleotides align to TRBD1. This CDR3 spans 14 amino acids. V shed 3 bases and J 5 bases; nucleotides not matched to a gene: 3. Germline values: CDR1 SGHTA, CDR2 FQGTGA. CDR3 in DNA: TGTGCCAGCAGCTTGGGACAGGTCCATCAGCCCCAGCATTTT. The encoded protein is CASSLGQVHQPQHF. The full variable domain, rest sourced from reference TRBV7-3 and TRBJ1-5, is GAGVSQTPSNKVTEKGKYVELRCDPISGHTALYWYRQSLGQGPEFLIYFQGTGAADDSGLPNDRFFAVRPEGSVSTLKIQRTERGDSAVYLCASSLGQVHQPQHFGDGTRLSIL.

This rearrangement joins TRBV7-8 to TRBJ1-1; a possible D gene is TRBD1 (6 bases). Trimming pared 4 bases from V and 4 bases from J, leaving 10 bases between. This CDR3 contains 13 residues. The germline V gene encodes CDR1 SGHVS and CDR2 FQNEAQ. This chain's CDR3 is CASSWRGGTEAFF. The CDR3 bases are TGTGCCAGCAGCTGGAGGGGGGGCACTGAAGCTTTCTTT.